The 3 T cell receptor beta chains below were found in one sample sequenced in a study of human T cells and chemical hapten exposure. Sample time point: patch test 2, 6 weeks after DPC sensitization. Indicated treatment: therapeutic diphenylcyclopropenone sensitization with weekly scalp DPC. MiXCR was run by TCRdb on the RACE reads, yielding one entry per CDR3 protein. This table holds about 85,000 distinct CDR3 sequences, more than 9% found once. The sample in question was whole blood, obtained in connection with sensitization to the hapten diphenylcyclopropenone (DPC). The receptors were sampled from a man younger than 35 with alopecia areata. Some clones in this sample may be carry-over from other donors' samples.

This chain connects TRBV7-3 to TRBJ2-3; TRBD2 agrees at 9 bases. V was clipped by 5 bases and J by 5 bases; unmatched bases: 5. Germline V gene data show CDR1 as SGHTA and CDR2 as FQGTGA. This CDR3 is 14 amino acids long. The CDR3, as DNA: TGTGCCAGCAGCCGCGGGGGGGCAATAGATACGCAGTATTTT. This translates into CASSRGGAIDTQYF.

This clonotype was seen a few times. The V gene is TRBV10-3, the J gene TRBJ1-5, with D unresolved. The CDR3 is made up of 14 amino acids. Trimming removed 5 bases from V and 0 bases from J, with 8 bases in between. Germline V gene sequence: CDR1 ENHRY, CDR2 SYGVKD. The CDR3 DNA reads TGTGCCATCAGTCCCTCTCATAGCAATCAGCCCCAGCATTTT. This sequence encodes CAISPSHSNQPQHF.

The V and J genes are TRBV5-1 and TRBJ2-1; D is unclear. V lost 3 bases and J lost 5, with 3 bases in between. CDR3 length: 11 residues. The germline gives CDR1 SGHRS, CDR2 YFSETQ. In DNA form, the CDR3 reads TGCGCCAGCAGCTGGAACAATGAGCAGTTCTTC. Protein sequence: CASSWNNEQFF.